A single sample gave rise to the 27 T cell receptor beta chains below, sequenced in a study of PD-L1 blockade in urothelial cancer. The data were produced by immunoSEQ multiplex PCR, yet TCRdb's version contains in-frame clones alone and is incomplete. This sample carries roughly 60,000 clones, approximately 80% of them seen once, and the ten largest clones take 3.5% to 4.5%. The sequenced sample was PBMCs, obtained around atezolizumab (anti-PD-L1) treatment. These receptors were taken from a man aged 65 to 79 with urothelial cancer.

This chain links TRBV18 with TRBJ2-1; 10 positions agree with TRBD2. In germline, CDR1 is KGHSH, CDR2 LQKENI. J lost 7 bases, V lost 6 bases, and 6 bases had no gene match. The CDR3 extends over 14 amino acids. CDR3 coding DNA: TGTGCCAGCTCGCCCGGGACTAGCGAGAATGAGCAGTTCTTC. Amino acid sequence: CASSPGTSENEQFF.

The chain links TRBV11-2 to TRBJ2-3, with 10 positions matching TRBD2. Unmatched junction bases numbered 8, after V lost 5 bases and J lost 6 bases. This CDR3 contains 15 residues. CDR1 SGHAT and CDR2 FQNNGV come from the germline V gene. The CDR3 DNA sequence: TGTGCCAGCAGCCTACTAGCGGGAAGAGCGGATACGCAGTATTTT. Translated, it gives CASSLLAGRADTQYF.

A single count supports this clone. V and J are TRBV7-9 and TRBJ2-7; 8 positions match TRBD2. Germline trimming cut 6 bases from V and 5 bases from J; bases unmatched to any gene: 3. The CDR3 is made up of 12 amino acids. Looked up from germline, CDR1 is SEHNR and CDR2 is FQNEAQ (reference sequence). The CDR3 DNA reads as TGTGCCAGCAGGCTCGGGGGGGACGAGCAGTACTTC. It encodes CASRLGGDEQYF. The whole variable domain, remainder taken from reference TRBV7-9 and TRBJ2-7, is DTGVSQNPRHKITKRGQNVTFRCDPISEHNRLYWYRQTLGQGPEFLTYFQNEAQLEKSRLLSDRFSAERPKGSFSTLEIQRTEQGDSAMYLCASRLGGDEQYFGPGTRLTVT.

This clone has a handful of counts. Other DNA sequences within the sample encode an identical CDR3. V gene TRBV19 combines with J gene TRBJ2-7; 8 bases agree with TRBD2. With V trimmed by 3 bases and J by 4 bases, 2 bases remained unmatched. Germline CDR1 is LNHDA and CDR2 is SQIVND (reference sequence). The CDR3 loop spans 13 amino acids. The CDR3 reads CASSMGLVYEQYF. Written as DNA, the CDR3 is TGTGCCAGTAGTATGGGACTAGTATACGAGCAGTACTTC.

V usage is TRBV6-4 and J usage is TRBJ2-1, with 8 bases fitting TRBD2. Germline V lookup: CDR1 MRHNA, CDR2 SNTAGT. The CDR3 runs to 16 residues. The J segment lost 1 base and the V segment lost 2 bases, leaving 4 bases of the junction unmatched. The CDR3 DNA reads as TGTGCCAGCAGTGACGCCGGGAGGGCGTCCTACAATGAGCAGTTCTTC. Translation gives CASSDAGRASYNEQFF.

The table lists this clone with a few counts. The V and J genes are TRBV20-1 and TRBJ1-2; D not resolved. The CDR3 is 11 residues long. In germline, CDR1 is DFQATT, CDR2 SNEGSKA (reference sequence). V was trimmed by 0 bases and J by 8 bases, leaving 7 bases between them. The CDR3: CSARDRVGYTF. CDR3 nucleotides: TGCAGTGCTAGAGATCGAGTGGGCTACACCTTC.

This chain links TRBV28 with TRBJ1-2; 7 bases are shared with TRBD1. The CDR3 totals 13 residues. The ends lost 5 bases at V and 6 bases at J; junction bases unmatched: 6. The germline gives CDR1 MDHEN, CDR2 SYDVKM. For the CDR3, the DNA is TGTGCCAGCAGTGCCCCCGACAGGGATGGCTACACCTTC. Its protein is CASSAPDRDGYTF.

CDR3 nucleotide sequence: TGTGCCATCAGTGAGCCCAGGCCCTTTACAGGGGGCCCTTTTGAAGCTTTCTTT. This encodes CAISEPRPFTGGPFEAFF. The rearrangement uses TRBV10-3 and TRBJ1-1; TRBD1 matches at 9 bases. V lost 2 bases and J lost 7; bases outside the gene matches: 17. This CDR3 contains 18 residues. Germline assignment: CDR1 ENHRY and CDR2 SYGVKD.

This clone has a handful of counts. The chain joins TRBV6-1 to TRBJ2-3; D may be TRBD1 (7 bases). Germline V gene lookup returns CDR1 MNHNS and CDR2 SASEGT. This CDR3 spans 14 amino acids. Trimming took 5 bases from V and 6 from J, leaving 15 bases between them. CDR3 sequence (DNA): TGTGCCAGCAGTCCGGGACTGGACAGGGATACGCAGTATTTT. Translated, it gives CASSPGLDRDTQYF.

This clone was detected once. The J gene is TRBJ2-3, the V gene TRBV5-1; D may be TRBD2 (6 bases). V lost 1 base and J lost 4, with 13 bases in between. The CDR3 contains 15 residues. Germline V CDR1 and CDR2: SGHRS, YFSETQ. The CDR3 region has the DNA TGCGCCAGCAGCTTGACTAGCCCCAGATCAGATACGCAGTATTTT. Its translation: CASSLTSPRSDTQYF.

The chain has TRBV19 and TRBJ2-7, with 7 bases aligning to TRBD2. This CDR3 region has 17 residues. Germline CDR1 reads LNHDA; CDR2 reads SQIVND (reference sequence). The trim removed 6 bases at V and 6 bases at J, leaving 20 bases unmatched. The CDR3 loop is CASSPSGIGTPPGEQYF. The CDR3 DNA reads TGTGCCAGTAGCCCCAGCGGGATAGGGACTCCGCCGGGCGAGCAGTACTTC.

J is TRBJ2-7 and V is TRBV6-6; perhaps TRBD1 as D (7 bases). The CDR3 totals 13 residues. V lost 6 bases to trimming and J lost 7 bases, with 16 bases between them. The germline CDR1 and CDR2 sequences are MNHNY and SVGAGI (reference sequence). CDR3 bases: TGTGCCAGCAGAGGTCAGGGGGGTGGAGAGCAGTACTTC. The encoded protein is CASRGQGGGEQYF.

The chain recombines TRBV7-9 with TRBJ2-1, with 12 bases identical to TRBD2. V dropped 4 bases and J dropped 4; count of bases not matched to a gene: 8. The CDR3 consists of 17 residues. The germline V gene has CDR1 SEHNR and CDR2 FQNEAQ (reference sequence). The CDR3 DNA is TGTGCCAGCAGCTCCCGGACTAGCGGGATCGCTTACAATGAGCAGTTCTTC. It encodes CASSSRTSGIAYNEQFF.

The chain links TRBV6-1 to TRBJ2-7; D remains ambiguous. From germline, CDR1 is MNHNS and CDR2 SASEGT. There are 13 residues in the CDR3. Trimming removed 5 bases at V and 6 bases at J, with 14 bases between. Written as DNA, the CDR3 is TGTGCCAGCAGTCAGTCCTCCACCCCCGAGCAGTACTTC. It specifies CASSQSSTPEQYF.

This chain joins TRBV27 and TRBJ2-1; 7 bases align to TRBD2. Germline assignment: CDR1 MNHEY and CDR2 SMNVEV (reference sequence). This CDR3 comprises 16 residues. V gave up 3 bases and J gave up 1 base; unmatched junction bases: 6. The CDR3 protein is CASSFFRDYSYNEQFF. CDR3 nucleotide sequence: TGTGCCAGCAGTTTCTTCCGGGACTATTCCTACAATGAGCAGTTCTTC.

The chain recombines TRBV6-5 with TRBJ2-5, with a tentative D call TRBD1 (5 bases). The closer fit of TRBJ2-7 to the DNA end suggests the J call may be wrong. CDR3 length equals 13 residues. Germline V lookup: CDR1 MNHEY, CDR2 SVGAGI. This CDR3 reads CASRKTATYEQYF. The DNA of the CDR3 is TGTGCCAGCAGAAAGACAGCGACCTACGAGCAGTACTTC.

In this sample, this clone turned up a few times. CDR3 coding DNA: TGCGCCAGCAGTACTCCGGGGGTTCAAGAGACCCAGTACTTC. Translated: CASSTPGVQETQYF. The chain has TRBV5-1 and TRBJ2-5, with D possibly matching TRBD2 (6 bases). Trimming left V 5 bases short and J 2 bases short, with 13 bases between. The germline V gene has CDR1 SGHRS and CDR2 YFSETQ. This CDR3 is 14 amino acids long.

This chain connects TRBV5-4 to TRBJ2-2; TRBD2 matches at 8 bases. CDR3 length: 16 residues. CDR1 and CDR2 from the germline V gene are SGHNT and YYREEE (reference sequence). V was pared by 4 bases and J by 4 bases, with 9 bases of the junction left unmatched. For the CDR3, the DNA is TGTGCCAGCAGCGTGGGGGGTAGCGGGACCACCGGGGAGCTGTTTTTT. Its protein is CASSVGGSGTTGELFF.

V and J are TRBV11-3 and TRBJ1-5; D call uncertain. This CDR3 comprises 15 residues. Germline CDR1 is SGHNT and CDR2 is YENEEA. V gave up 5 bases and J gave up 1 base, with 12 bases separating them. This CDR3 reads CASSRDYYSNQPQHF. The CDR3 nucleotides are TGTGCCAGCAGCCGAGACTATTACAGCAATCAGCCCCAGCATTTT.

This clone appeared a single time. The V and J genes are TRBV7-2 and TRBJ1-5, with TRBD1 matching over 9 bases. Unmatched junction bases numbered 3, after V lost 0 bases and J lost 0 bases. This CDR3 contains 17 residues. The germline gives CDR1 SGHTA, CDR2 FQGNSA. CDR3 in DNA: TGTGCCAGCAGCTTAGCTCCGGGACAGGGTAGCAATCAGCCCCAGCATTTT. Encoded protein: CASSLAPGQGSNQPQHF.

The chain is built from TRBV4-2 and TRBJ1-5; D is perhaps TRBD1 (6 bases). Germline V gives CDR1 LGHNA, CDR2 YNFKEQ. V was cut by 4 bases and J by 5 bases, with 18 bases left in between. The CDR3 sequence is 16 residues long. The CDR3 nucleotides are TGTGCCAGCAGCCCCTCCGCGGGGGCTAGGGATCAGCCCCAGCATTTT. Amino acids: CASSPSAGARDQPQHF.

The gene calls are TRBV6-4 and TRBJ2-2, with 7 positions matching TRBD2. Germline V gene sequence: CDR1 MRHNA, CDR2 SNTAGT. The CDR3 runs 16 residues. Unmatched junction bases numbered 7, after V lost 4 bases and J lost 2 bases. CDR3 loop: CASSGDYPPNTGELFF. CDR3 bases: TGTGCCAGCAGTGGGGACTACCCCCCTAACACCGGGGAGCTGTTTTTT.

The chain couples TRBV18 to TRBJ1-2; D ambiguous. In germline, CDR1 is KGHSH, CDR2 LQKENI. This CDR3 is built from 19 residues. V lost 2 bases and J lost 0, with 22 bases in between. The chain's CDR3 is CASSPVTPADITANYGYTF. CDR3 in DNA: TGTGCCAGCTCACCAGTCACGCCAGCAGACATTACAGCTAACTATGGCTACACCTTC.

CDR3 bases: TGTGCCAGCAGCTTAGCGGGGCCGGGGGTTACGCAGTATTTT. It yields the protein CASSLAGPGVTQYF. V and J are TRBV7-9 and TRBJ2-3, with D perhaps TRBD2 (6 bases). Germline CDR1 is SEHNR and CDR2 is FQNEAQ (reference sequence). The CDR3 covers 14 residues. Trimming cost V 0 bases and J 8 bases, with 12 bases left between them.

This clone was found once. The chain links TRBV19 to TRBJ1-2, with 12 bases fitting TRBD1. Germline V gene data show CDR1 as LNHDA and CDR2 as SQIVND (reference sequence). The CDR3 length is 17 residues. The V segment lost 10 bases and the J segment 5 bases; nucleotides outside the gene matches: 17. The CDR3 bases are TGTGCCACGAGGGACAGGGGGCGCAATTACGATCGGTATGGCTACACCTTC. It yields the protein CATRDRGRNYDRYGYTF.

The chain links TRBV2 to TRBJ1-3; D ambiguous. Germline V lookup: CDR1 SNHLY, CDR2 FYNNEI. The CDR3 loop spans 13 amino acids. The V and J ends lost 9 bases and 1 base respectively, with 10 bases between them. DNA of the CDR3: TGTGCCAGTGGGCATTCGTCTGGAAACACCATATATTTT. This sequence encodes CASGHSSGNTIYF. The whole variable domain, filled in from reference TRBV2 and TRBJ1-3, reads EPEVTQTPSHQVTQMGQEVILRCVPISNHLYFYWYRQILGQKVEFLVSFYNNEISEKSEIFDDQFSVERPDGSNFTLKIRSTKLEDSAMYFCASGHSSGNTIYFGEGSWLTVV.

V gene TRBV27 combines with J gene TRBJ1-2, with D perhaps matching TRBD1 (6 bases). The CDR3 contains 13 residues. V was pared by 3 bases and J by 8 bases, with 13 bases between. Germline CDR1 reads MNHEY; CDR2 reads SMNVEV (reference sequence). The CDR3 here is CASSLGQSGGYTF. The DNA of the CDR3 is TGTGCCAGCAGTTTGGGACAATCGGGGGGCTACACCTTC.